The 13 T cell receptor beta chains below all came from one sample that was sequenced in a study of cytomegalovirus exposure and HLA in healthy donors. The PCR made use of 60 Vbeta and 13 Jbeta primers. The data were produced by immunoSEQ multiplex PCR, yet TCRdb's version contains in-frame clones alone and is incomplete. This table holds some 150,000 clones, 70% to 80% found once. The source material was PBMCs. Receptors were obtained from a man between 18 and 29 years old in good health and CMV-seropositive.

The rearrangement joins TRBV7-2 to TRBJ2-2, with 9 bases that match TRBD2. The CDR3 covers 15 residues. V shed 3 bases, J shed 6 bases, and the junction held 5 bases outside the gene matches. The germline gives CDR1 SGHTA, CDR2 FQGNSA. CDR3 amino acids: CASSFTSGSAGELFF. In DNA form, the CDR3 reads TGTGCCAGCAGCTTCACTAGCGGGTCCGCCGGGGAGCTGTTTTTT. The variable domain in full, with the rest retrieved from reference TRBV7-2 and TRBJ2-2, is GAGVSQSPSNKVTEKGKDVELRCDPISGHTALYWYRQSLGQGLEFLIYFQGNSAPDKSGLPSDRFSAERTGGSVSTLTIQRTQQEDSAVYLCASSFTSGSAGELFFGEGSRLTVL.

The chain joins TRBV5-1 to TRBJ1-6; 8 bases line up with TRBD1. Germline V CDR1 and CDR2: SGHRS, YFSETQ. The CDR3 extends over 17 amino acids. With V trimmed by 0 bases and J by 6 bases, 8 bases remained unmatched. The CDR3 sequence is CASSLGAPGQANSPLHF. CDR3 nucleotide sequence: TGCGCCAGCAGCTTGGGGGCCCCGGGACAGGCTAATTCACCCCTCCACTTT.

The rearrangement joins TRBV13 to TRBJ1-2; 8 bases fit TRBD1. The CDR3 length is 16 residues. CDR1 PRHDT and CDR2 FYEKMQ come from the germline V gene (reference sequence). V lost 1 base, J lost 3 bases, and 7 bases stayed unmatched. In nucleotides, the CDR3 is TGTGCCAGCAGCTTAGACCGACAGGGGCCCCACTATGGCTACACCTTC. It yields the protein CASSLDRQGPHYGYTF.

The chain uses TRBV6-5 and TRBJ1-2; D possibly corresponds to TRBD1 (5 bases). Trimming stripped 0 bases from V and 3 bases from J, with 8 bases between. CDR3 length equals 14 residues. The germline V gene encodes CDR1 MNHEY and CDR2 SVGAGI. In DNA, the CDR3 is TGTGCCAGCAGTTACTCGCGGGGGGACTATGGCTACACCTTC. This gives the protein CASSYSRGDYGYTF.

The rearrangement uses TRBV2 and TRBJ2-2; D is possibly TRBD1 (5 bases). The germline V gene has CDR1 SNHLY and CDR2 FYNNEI. V dropped 4 bases and J dropped 4 bases, with 13 bases sitting between them. This CDR3 region has 15 residues. The CDR3 DNA reads TGTGCCAGCAGTGTGGGGCAGGTCGCCACCGGGGAGCTGTTTTTT. It specifies CASSVGQVATGELFF.

CDR3 sequence reads: CASSSRDSSYEQYF. CDR3 nucleotide sequence: TGTGCCAGCAGTTCCCGGGACTCATCCTACGAGCAGTACTTC. V gene TRBV6-5 combines with J gene TRBJ2-7, with D maybe TRBD2 (6 bases). In germline, CDR1 is MNHEY, CDR2 SVGAGI. The CDR3 extends over 14 amino acids. V dropped 4 bases and J dropped 1 base, with 11 bases sitting between them.

The V call is TRBV27, the J call TRBJ1-1; D is unresolved. The germline V and J ends were trimmed by 4 bases and 1 base, with 10 bases remaining between them. CDR1 MNHEY and CDR2 SMNVEV come from the germline V gene (reference sequence). The length of the CDR3 is 14 residues. The CDR3 sequence is CASSYTGSNTEAFF. The CDR3 DNA reads TGTGCCAGCAGTTACACCGGGTCGAACACTGAAGCTTTCTTT.

A single count supports this clone. J is TRBJ2-1 and V is TRBV5-1; weak D call: TRBD2 (5 bases). Germline V lookup: CDR1 SGHRS, CDR2 YFSETQ. V was shortened by 4 bases and J by 0 bases, with 11 bases between the two germline ends. CDR3 length: 15 amino acids. CDR3 coding DNA: TGCGCCAGCAGCCTAGGGAGCCTCTCCTACAATGAGCAGTTCTTC. Translation gives CASSLGSLSYNEQFF.

The J gene is TRBJ2-5, the V gene TRBV6-5; 7 bases are a match to TRBD2. The end of the DNA is better explained by TRBJ2-7, so the J call may be wrong. The CDR3 runs to 15 residues. The V gene's germline CDR1 is MNHEY and CDR2 SVGAGI. CDR3 nucleotides: TGTGCCAGCAGTCTCCAGCTAGCGGAGGCTTACGAGCAGTACTTC. Its protein is CASSLQLAEAYEQYF.

In this sample, this clone turned up a few times. CDR3 in DNA: TGTGCCAGCAGCCCCCATTCAGACTACGAGCAGTACTTC. Translation gives CASSPHSDYEQYF. V gene TRBV7-2 combines with J gene TRBJ2-7; D gene ambiguous. Trimming shortened V by 5 bases and J by 3 bases, and 11 bases separated the two germline ends. The CDR3 is 13 amino acids. The germline CDR1 and CDR2 sequences are SGHTA and FQGNSA.

V is TRBV10-3 and J is TRBJ2-7; D perhaps matches TRBD2 (5 bases). There are 14 residues in the CDR3. Per germline, CDR1 ENHRY and CDR2 SYGVKD. V lost 7 bases to trimming and J lost 0 bases, with 13 bases between them. This CDR3 reads CAIKGSRSSYEQYF. CDR3 sequence (DNA): TGTGCCATCAAAGGGAGCAGGAGCTCCTACGAGCAGTACTTC.

This clone has a handful of counts. The J gene is TRBJ1-1, the V gene TRBV18; D not certain. Germline V gene lookup returns CDR1 KGHSH and CDR2 LQKENI. The CDR3 length is 14 residues. Between the trimmed V and J ends, which lost 4 bases and 1 base, there was a span of 10 bases. In DNA form, the CDR3 reads TGTGCCAGCTCACAACCGGGAGGGAACACTGAAGCTTTCTTT. Translating it yields CASSQPGGNTEAFF.

The chain combines TRBV27 with TRBJ2-7, with D possibly TRBD1 on 6 matching bases. The germline CDR1 and CDR2 sequences are MNHEY and SMNVEV (reference sequence). Trimming removed 1 base from V and 1 base from J, with 8 bases in between. There are 14 residues in the CDR3. CDR3 sequence reads: CASSLFQGSYEQYF. CDR3 nucleotide sequence: TGTGCCAGCAGTTTATTCCAGGGGTCCTACGAGCAGTACTTC.